This T cell receptor (beta chain) derives from a study of blood T cell repertoires in COVID-19. Background on the study: PBMCs, B-cell-depleted T cells, or T cells were the source of the cDNA or gDNA that made up the material.

V lost 0 bases and J 4 bases, leaving 13 bases between the germline ends. Germline values: CDR1 SGHRS, CDR2 YFSETQ. The CDR3 has 15 amino acids. Per the original data handling: Reference gene primer amplification yielded estimated nucleated cell counts. Assay used: immunoSEQ multiplex PCR; TCRdb lists only in-frame clones, some missing. That table furnishes V, J and clone size, whereas the DNA furnished D and trimming. The sample has around 100,000 clones; approximately 88% are singletons. What was sequenced was peripheral blood. The gene calls are TRBV5-1 and TRBJ1-2; D is perhaps TRBD1 (5 bases). The sequence was obtained from a woman aged 55-75 years with acute or convalescent COVID-19. The CDR3 is CASSLEGREGYGYTF. The CDR3 region has the DNA TGCGCCAGCAGCTTGGAGGGCAGGGAGGGCTATGGCTACACCTTC.